This TCR beta chain was observed in a study of blood T cells in healthy people across ages. Next came a second PCR, run for about 6 to 11 cycles, which used a sample-barcoded 5' primer along with a J-beta primer mix. TCRdb analysed the 5' RACE reads with MiXCR anew, one entry per CDR3 protein. The sample has 1.5 million to 2 million distinct CDR3 sequences; about 50% are singletons. CDR1 is SGHDT, CDR2 YYEEEE, per germline. V lost 2 bases and J 1 base, leaving 16 bases between the germline ends. The CDR3 loop spans 17 amino acids. In its sample, this clonotype was seen a few times. The gene calls are TRBV5-6 and TRBJ2-4; unclear D gene. The receptor comes from a woman aged 40 to 49 in good health. Sequenced: blood. Here the CDR3 DNA reads TGTGCCAGCAGCTTTCGTAATCCAGGATTGGCCAAAAACATTCAGTACTTC. Translation: CASSFRNPGLAKNIQYF.